The clone carrying this T cell receptor (beta chain) showed up just a few times. Methods used by the authors: It was from reference gene primer amplification that nucleated cell counts were estimated. Here immunoSEQ multiplex PCR was the method, and the copy in TCRdb shows in-frame clones only, minus some. V, J and clone size are those of that table, while D and trimming were read from the DNA. The data hold roughly 120,000 clones, with approximately 83% observed a single time. The sample is drawn from a study of blood T cell repertoires in COVID-19. Overall study: Acute and convalescent COVID-19 specimens originated in the United States, Italy and Spain. The cDNA or gDNA used as material had been derived from T cells, B-cell-depleted T cells, or PBMCs.

V lost 6 bases and J lost 5, with 17 bases in between. CDR1 and CDR2 (germline): SGHTA, FQGNSA. The CDR3 is made up of 14 amino acids. The sample consisted of peripheral blood. This clonotype originated in an elderly man with acute or convalescent COVID-19. The V call is TRBV7-2, the J call TRBJ2-7, with D tentatively TRBD1 (6 bases). In DNA form, the CDR3 reads TGTGCCAGCAGTTTACAGGGTTATGGCGACGAGCAGTACTTC. It translates to CASSLQGYGDEQYF.